A selection of T cell receptor beta chains follows, all from one sample in a study of blood T cell repertoires in COVID-19. Clones were sequenced by immunoSEQ multiplex PCR, and TCRdb holds only the in-frame ones, with some missing. The sample shows 84,000 or so clones, around 80% of them seen only once. The sequenced sample was peripheral blood. Every receptor here comes from an elderly woman with acute or convalescent COVID-19. Both conserved end residues are part of each CDR3. The D gene is left open where the match is weak. A clone size is listed for some rows: how often the clone was seen (once, few, many), or a class if it is expanded.

J: TRBJ2-5
V: TRBV5-4
D: TRBD2
size: NA
DNA: TGTGCCAGCAGCTTGGGGCTAGCGGGGCAAGAGACCCAGTACTTC
CDR3: CASSLGLAGQETQYF

J: TRBJ1-6
V: TRBV27
D: NA
size: NA
DNA: TGTGCCAGCAGTTTTCTTGGGGCAGCCCCGAGAGTCGGTTCACCCCTCCACTTT
CDR3: CASSFLGAAPRVGSPLHF

J: TRBJ2-7
V: TRBV2
D: TRBD1
size: NA
DNA: TGTGCCAGGGAGGGACAGGGGAGGTACGAGCAGTACTTC
CDR3: CAREGQGRYEQYF

J: TRBJ1-2
V: TRBV4-2
D: NA
size: few
DNA: TGTGCCAGCAGCCAAGATCTGTGGGCACAGGGACATGGCTACACCTTC
CDR3: CASSQDLWAQGHGYTF

J: TRBJ2-7
V: TRBV10-3
D: TRBD1
size: NA
DNA: TGTGCCATCAGTGGGGGACAGGGGCTAACCTACGAGCAGTACTTC
CDR3: CAISGGQGLTYEQYF

J: TRBJ2-2
V: TRBV10-2
D: NA
size: NA
DNA: TGCGCCAGCCGATCAGGGTTGGGCACCGGGGAGCTGTTTTTT
CDR3: CASRSGLGTGELFF

J: TRBJ2-2
V: TRBV11-2
D: TRBD2
size: NA
DNA: TGTGCCAGCAGTCTTAGCGGGGGGGGCACCGGGGAGCTGTTTTTT
CDR3: CASSLSGGGTGELFF

J: TRBJ1-6
V: TRBV6-2/TRBV6-3
D: TRBD1
size: NA
DNA: TGTGCCAGCAGTTTTGGCGGGACAGGGGTATCACCCCTCCACTTT
CDR3: CASSFGGTGVSPLHF

J: TRBJ1-3
V: TRBV6-6
D: TRBD1
size: NA
DNA: TGTGCCAGCAGTCGAAGCAGGACAGGCCTTCCCCCAACCATATATTTT
CDR3: CASSRSRTGLPPTIYF

J: TRBJ2-1
V: TRBV10-1
D: TRBD2
size: NA
DNA: TGCGCCACCGGACCCCTAGCGGGATCCTACAATGAGCAGTTCTTC
CDR3: CATGPLAGSYNEQFF

J: TRBJ2-2
V: TRBV5-1
D: NA
size: NA
DNA: TGCGCCAGCAGCTTGGAGTCGACTGGCACCGGGGAGCTGTTTTTT
CDR3: CASSLESTGTGELFF

J: TRBJ1-6
V: TRBV3-1/TRBV3-2
D: NA
size: once
DNA: TGTGCCAGCAGCCAAGGGACAGAGAATTCACCCCTCCACTTT
CDR3: CASSQGTENSPLHF

J: TRBJ2-5
V: TRBV10-2
D: TRBD1
size: NA
DNA: TGCGCCAGCAGTGGGGGACAGGGGGAAGTACTAACAGAGACCCAGTACTTC
CDR3: CASSGGQGEVLTETQYF

J: TRBJ2-7
V: TRBV5-4
D: NA
size: NA
DNA: TGTGCCAGCAGCTTCCAGGGGGGCTACGGGAACGAGCAGTACTTC
CDR3: CASSFQGGYGNEQYF

J: TRBJ1-2
V: TRBV6-5
D: TRBD1
size: NA
DNA: TGTGCCAGCATCACGGGACAGGGGGCGCAGGGCTACACCTTC
CDR3: CASITGQGAQGYTF

J: TRBJ1-6
V: TRBV5-5
D: TRBD1
size: once
DNA: TGTGCCAGCAGCTTGCCGGGACAGGGGACTTCACCCCTCCACTTT
CDR3: CASSLPGQGTSPLHF

J: TRBJ2-7
V: TRBV5-1
D: NA
size: NA
DNA: TGCGCCAGCAGCTTACAGGGTTCAAGCTACGAGCAGTACTTC
CDR3: CASSLQGSSYEQYF

J: TRBJ1-1
V: TRBV5-1
D: NA
size: NA
DNA: TGCGCCAGCAGCTTGGACGGGGGGAACACTGAAGCTTTCTTT
CDR3: CASSLDGGNTEAFF

J: TRBJ1-4
V: TRBV9
D: TRBD1
size: NA
DNA: TGTGCCAGCAGCGCTTTCCGGGACAGGGGTGAAAAACTGTTTTTT
CDR3: CASSAFRDRGEKLFF

J: TRBJ2-7
V: TRBV20-1
D: TRBD1
size: NA
DNA: TGCAGTGCTAGTTCTCCGGGACAGGGATCCTACGAGCAGTACTTC
CDR3: CSASSPGQGSYEQYF

J: TRBJ2-5
V: TRBV19
D: NA
size: few
DNA: TGTGCCAGTAGCATCCCGGGACATCCAAAAGAGACCCAGTACTTC
CDR3: CASSIPGHPKETQYF

J: TRBJ1-1
V: TRBV18
D: NA
size: NA
DNA: TGTGCCAGCTCCGAGGGCCGAGGCACTGAAGCTTTCTTT
CDR3: CASSEGRGTEAFF

J: TRBJ2-1
V: TRBV3-1/TRBV3-2
D: TRBD2
size: NA
DNA: TGTGCCAGCAGCCCACCAGGACTAGCGGGGGGGCCCGGGGTACTGTTCTTC
CDR3: CASSPPGLAGGPGVLFF

J: TRBJ2-1
V: TRBV19
D: TRBD2
size: NA
DNA: TGTGCCAGTAGCCCCAGCGGGAAGGACTACAATGAGCAGTTCTTC
CDR3: CASSPSGKDYNEQFF

J: TRBJ2-7
V: TRBV28
D: TRBD2
size: NA
DNA: TGTGCCAGCCGCTCGCGACTTAGCGGGAGTATACACGAGCAGTACTTC
CDR3: CASRSRLSGSIHEQYF

J: TRBJ2-1
V: TRBV18
D: NA
size: NA
DNA: TGTGCCAGCTCACCGAGGGTGATCCCTGGGGATGAGCAGTTCTTC
CDR3: CASSPRVIPGDEQFF

J: TRBJ1-5
V: TRBV16
D: TRBD1
size: NA
DNA: TGTGCCAGCAGCCAGACAGGGAAGGGAATTCAGCCCCAGCATTTT
CDR3: CASSQTGKGIQPQHF

J: TRBJ1-2
V: TRBV5-6
D: NA
size: NA
DNA: TGTGCCATCCCGACAGGCCGAACTAACTATGGCTACACCTTC
CDR3: CAIPTGRTNYGYTF

J: TRBJ2-4
V: TRBV6-6
D: TRBD1
size: NA
DNA: TGTGCCAGCAGGACAGGGTCAGGTGTATACATTCAGTACTTC
CDR3: CASRTGSGVYIQYF

J: TRBJ1-5
V: TRBV15
D: NA
size: once
DNA: TGTGCCACCAGCAGAGCTGAGGATCAGCCCCAGCATTTT
CDR3: CATSRAEDQPQHF

J: TRBJ2-5
V: TRBV6-5
D: TRBD1
size: NA
DNA: TGTGCCAGCAGTTACCGAGGACAGGGTGAGACCCAGTACTTC
CDR3: CASSYRGQGETQYF

J: TRBJ2-3
V: TRBV24-1
D: NA
size: once
DNA: TGTGCCACCAGCGCCGGGGGCACAGATACGCAGTATTTT
CDR3: CATSAGGTDTQYF

J: TRBJ1-2
V: TRBV19
D: TRBD1
size: few
DNA: TGTGCCAGTAGGGACAGACAGGGGGTCTCCTATGGCTACACCTTC
CDR3: CASRDRQGVSYGYTF

J: TRBJ1-1
V: TRBV5-1
D: TRBD1
size: NA
DNA: TGCGCCAGCAGCTTGGGACAGGGGTCCGGGAACACTGAAGCTTTCTTT
CDR3: CASSLGQGSGNTEAFF

J: TRBJ1-4
V: TRBV27
D: NA
size: NA
DNA: TGTGCCAGCAGTAAGACAGAGCCTAATGAAAAACTGTTTTTT
CDR3: CASSKTEPNEKLFF